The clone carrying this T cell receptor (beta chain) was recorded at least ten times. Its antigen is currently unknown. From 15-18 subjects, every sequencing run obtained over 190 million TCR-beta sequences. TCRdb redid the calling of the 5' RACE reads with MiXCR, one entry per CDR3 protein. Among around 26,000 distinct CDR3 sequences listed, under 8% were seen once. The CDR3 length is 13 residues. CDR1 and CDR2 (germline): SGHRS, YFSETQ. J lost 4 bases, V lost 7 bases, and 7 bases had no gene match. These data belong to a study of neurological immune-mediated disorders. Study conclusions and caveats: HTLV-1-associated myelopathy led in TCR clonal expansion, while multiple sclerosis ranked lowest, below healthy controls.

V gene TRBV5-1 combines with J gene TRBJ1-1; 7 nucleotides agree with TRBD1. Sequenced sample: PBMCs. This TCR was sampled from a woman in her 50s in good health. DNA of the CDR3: TGCGCCAGCGGTTTACAGGGGCCCACTGAAGCTTTCTTT. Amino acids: CASGLQGPTEAFF.